This TCR beta chain stems from a study of T-cell reconstitution after alpha-beta-depleted transplantation in children. Unique molecular identifiers were incorporated during preparation of the TCRbeta library. Via MiXCR, TCRdb re-called the PCR reads, giving one row per CDR3 protein. The sample shows 670,000 or so distinct CDR3 sequences, about an eighth of them seen only once. This clonotype was found a few times. V trimming: 3 bases; J trimming: 3 bases; junction bases outside the gene matches: 9. Germline V gives CDR1 MGHRA, CDR2 YSYEKL. The CDR3 is 16 amino acids. The sequence came from a girl aged 2 to 10 with congenital amegakaryocytic thrombocytopenia, due to receive a stem cell transplant. The sample consisted of PBMCs, taken before TCRalphabeta/CD19-depleted stem cell transplant. The chain couples TRBV4-1 to TRBJ2-7; TRBD2 matches 9 bases. CDR3 DNA: TGCGCCAGCAGCCACTATGCGGGAGGGCTGGTCTACGAGCAGTACTTC. This sequence encodes CASSHYAGGLVYEQYF.